The 29 T cell receptor beta chains in this list originate from one sample, sequenced in a study of cytomegalovirus exposure and HLA in healthy donors (dated by TCRdb to about 2017). The method behind the library was the immunoSEQ multiplex PCR assay. For the multiplex PCR, a mixture combining 60 forward primers for TCR Vbeta segments and 13 reverse primers for TCR Jbeta segments was used. TCRdb's version of the immuneACCESS table is confined to in-frame rearrangements and falls short of the full clone set. An unresolved V gene accounts for under half of the shortfall where checked; the remainder is of unknown origin. The sample table holds some 97,000 clones, of which more than 65% were seen once. Clones ranked in the top ten supply 4% of the sample. Sequenced input: PBMCs. The source is a woman between 50 and 59 years old in good health and CMV-seropositive.

The rearrangement links TRBV11-2 to TRBJ2-7; 8 positions match TRBD1. This CDR3 has 13 amino acids. V lost 5 bases to trimming and J lost 2 bases; unmatched junction nucleotides: 2. Germline CDR1 and CDR2: SGHAT and FQNNGV. The CDR3 sequence: CASSQGATYEQYF. The CDR3 coding sequence is TGTGCCAGCAGCCAGGGGGCAACCTACGAGCAGTACTTC. The full variable domain, in which reference TRBV11-2 and TRBJ2-7 provide the parts outside the CDR3, is EAGVAQSPRYKIIEKRQSVAFWCNPISGHATLYWYQQILGQGPKLLIQFQNNGVVDDSQLPKDRFSAERLKGVDSTLKIQPAKLEDSAVYLCASSQGATYEQYFGPGTRLTVT.

V gene TRBV7-9 combines with J gene TRBJ2-7; 10 positions agree with TRBD1. CDR3 size: 16 residues. V gave up 4 bases and J gave up 4 bases; unmatched junction bases: 10. The V gene's germline CDR1 is SEHNR and CDR2 FQNEAQ (reference sequence). CDR3 region: CASSSHRDRGYYEQYF. In nucleotides, the CDR3 is TGTGCCAGCAGCTCCCACAGGGACAGGGGATATTACGAGCAGTACTTC.

The chain has TRBV10-3 and TRBJ1-1; D is possibly TRBD1 (5 bases). Germline CDR1 and CDR2: ENHRY and SYGVKD. V was pared by 7 bases and J by 2 bases, with 8 bases between. The CDR3 is made up of 12 amino acids. CDR3 nucleotides: TGTGCCATCACCGACAGAAACACTGAAGCTTTCTTT. It translates to CAITDRNTEAFF.

The chain couples TRBV6-5 to TRBJ1-2; no clear D gene. The CDR3 loop spans 14 amino acids. From germline, CDR1 is MNHEY and CDR2 SVGAGI. V was pared by 6 bases and J by 7 bases, with 18 bases between. CDR3 residues: CASSPSTFSFGYTF. The CDR3 region has the DNA TGTGCCAGCAGCCCGTCAACTTTTTCTTTTGGCTACACCTTC.

This clone has just a few counts. The chain uses TRBV10-3 and TRBJ1-2; D is ambiguous. The CDR3 runs 15 residues. V was clipped by 0 bases and J by 4 bases, with 12 bases between them. Looked up from germline, CDR1 is ENHRY and CDR2 is SYGVKD. CDR3 DNA sequence: TGTGCCATCAGTGAGTCTCGAGGTCAGATCTATGGCTACACCTTC. Its translation: CAISESRGQIYGYTF.

The V and J genes are TRBV10-3 and TRBJ1-1, with a tentative D call TRBD1 (5 bases). The germline V gene encodes CDR1 ENHRY and CDR2 SYGVKD. Trimming took off 0 bases at V and 1 base at J, with 24 bases between the two ends. The CDR3 runs 20 residues. The CDR3 region has the DNA TGTGCCATCAGTGAGTCGCCGGGGGGTAGCTCGGGCTCTAAGAACACTGAAGCTTTCTTT. It translates to CAISESPGGSSGSKNTEAFF.

The V call is TRBV7-3, the J call TRBJ2-3; no clear D. V was clipped by 4 bases and J by 3 bases, with 17 bases between them. The CDR3 is 16 amino acids. Germline V gives CDR1 SGHTA, CDR2 FQGTGA. The CDR3 is CASSSEKSPLTDTQYF. The CDR3 nucleotides read TGTGCCAGCAGCTCCGAGAAATCCCCTTTAACAGATACGCAGTATTTT.

This chain connects TRBV6-5 to TRBJ1-2; TRBD1 might be the D (6 bases). Germline CDR1 MNHEY, CDR2 SVGAGI. CDR3 length: 15 amino acids. Trimming left V 5 bases short and J 3 bases short, with 16 bases between. The CDR3 coding sequence is TGTGCCAGCAGTAACTGGGACAACTCTTACTATGGCTACACCTTC. Protein sequence: CASSNWDNSYYGYTF.

The chain has TRBV2 and TRBJ1-1, with 9 bases fitting TRBD1. Germline assignment: CDR1 SNHLY and CDR2 FYNNEI. The CDR3 consists of 16 residues. J lost 2 bases, V lost 6 bases, and 10 bases had no gene match. This CDR3 is CASSRSAGQGNTEAFF. DNA for the CDR3: TGTGCCAGCAGCCGATCGGCGGGACAGGGTAACACTGAAGCTTTCTTT.

This clone was seen only a few times. The chain recombines TRBV6-1 with TRBJ1-2; maybe TRBD1 (5 bases). V gave up 4 bases and J gave up 3 bases, with 9 bases separating them. The germline CDR1 and CDR2 sequences are MNHNS and SASEGT. The length of the CDR3 is 13 residues. CDR3: CASSVGTDYGYTF. The DNA of the CDR3 is TGTGCCAGCAGTGTAGGGACTGACTATGGCTACACCTTC.

This chain connects TRBV9 to TRBJ1-6, with 8 positions matching TRBD1. Germline CDR1 SGDLS, CDR2 YYNGEE. J was trimmed by 9 bases and V by 3 bases; bases with no gene match: 8. This CDR3 has 15 amino acids. CDR3 in DNA: TGTGCCAGCAGCGGGCTGGACAGGGCTCGTTCACCCCTCCACTTT. Translating it yields CASSGLDRARSPLHF. Drawing the rest from reference TRBV9 and TRBJ1-6, the complete variable domain is DSGVTQTPKHLITATGQRVTLRCSPRSGDLSVYWYQQSLDQGLQFLIQYYNGEERAKGNILERFSAQQFPDLHSELNLSSLELGDSALYFCASSGLDRARSPLHFGNGTRLTVT.

CDR3 sequence reads: CASSSGGSGNEQFF. The CDR3 DNA sequence: TGTGCCAGCAGTAGCGGGGGTTCGGGGAATGAGCAGTTCTTC. The chain joins TRBV2 to TRBJ2-1; 8 bases are a match to TRBD2. J was trimmed by 7 bases and V by 5 bases; bases with no gene match: 7. Germline lookup yields CDR1 SNHLY and CDR2 FYNNEI. The length of the CDR3 is 14 residues.

J is TRBJ2-2 and V is TRBV7-8, with 7 bases identical to TRBD1. V shed 1 base and J 0 bases; nucleotides not matched to a gene: 11. Germline lookup yields CDR1 SGHVS and CDR2 FQNEAQ. The CDR3 has 19 amino acids. The CDR3 region has the DNA TGTGCCAGCAGCTTAGAAGTTGTAGGGGGCAACGCGAACACCGGGGAGCTGTTTTTT. Its protein is CASSLEVVGGNANTGELFF.

The chain's CDR3 is CASRGQGAGAGNTIYF. CDR3 sequence (DNA): TGTGCCAGCAGGGGACAGGGCGCGGGGGCTGGAAACACCATATATTTT. The chain has TRBV7-9 and TRBJ1-3, with 9 positions matching TRBD1. V was clipped by 6 bases and J by 2 bases; unmatched bases: 8. The germline V gene has CDR1 SEHNR and CDR2 FQNEAQ (reference sequence). CDR3 size: 16 residues.

The chain recombines TRBV30 with TRBJ2-5; 9 nucleotides match TRBD2. The length of the CDR3 is 14 residues. The germline CDR1 and CDR2 sequences are GTSNPN and SVGIG (reference sequence). The ends lost 4 bases at V and 0 bases at J; junction bases unmatched: 3. The CDR3 DNA is TGTGCCTGGAATAGCGGGAGCAACCAAGAGACCCAGTACTTC. Translation: CAWNSGSNQETQYF.

J is TRBJ2-1 and V is TRBV30; 8 nucleotides line up with TRBD2. V was pared by 2 bases and J by 7 bases, with 7 bases of the junction left unmatched. The germline V gene has CDR1 GTSNPN and CDR2 SVGIG (reference sequence). This CDR3 spans 14 amino acids. The CDR3 loop reads CAWSPGTSANEQFF. For the CDR3, the DNA is TGTGCCTGGAGTCCCGGGACTAGTGCTAATGAGCAGTTCTTC.

Note on this clone: Other nucleotide sequences from this sample produce the same CDR3. The chain employs TRBV6-5 and TRBJ2-5; D perhaps matches TRBD1 (5 bases). The CDR3 runs to 14 residues. Germline values: CDR1 MNHEY, CDR2 SVGAGI. V lost 2 bases and J lost 1, with 8 bases in between. The CDR3 bases are TGTGCCAGCAGTTACGGGGCCGCCCAAGAGACCCAGTACTTC. Translating gives CASSYGAAQETQYF.

The CDR3 DNA follows: TGTGCCAGCAGCCCTACTAGCGGGAGTTACGAGCAGTACTTC. This codes for CASSPTSGSYEQYF. This chain uses TRBV5-4 with TRBJ2-5; 11 nucleotides line up with TRBD2. The J call is in doubt because the DNA end fits TRBJ2-7 better. CDR1 and CDR2 from the germline V gene are SGHNT and YYREEE (reference sequence). The CDR3 is 14 amino acids.

The genes are TRBV2 and TRBJ2-5; 8 bases are shared with TRBD1. The V and J ends lost 7 bases and 3 bases, in that order; junction bases with no gene match: 4. Germline V CDR1 and CDR2: SNHLY, FYNNEI. The CDR3 has 13 amino acids. The CDR3: CASNQDREETQYF. As DNA, the CDR3 is TGTGCCAGCAACCAGGACAGGGAAGAGACCCAGTACTTC. The full variable domain, its missing parts supplied by reference TRBV2 and TRBJ2-5, is EPEVTQTPSHQVTQMGQEVILRCVPISNHLYFYWYRQILGQKVEFLVSFYNNEISEKSEIFDDQFSVERPDGSNFTLKIRSTKLEDSAMYFCASNQDREETQYFGPGTRLLVL.

The CDR3 spells CASRAGGDNEQFF. CDR3 nucleotide sequence: TGTGCCAGCAGAGCGGGTGGGGACAATGAGCAGTTCTTC. V is TRBV6-6 and J is TRBJ2-1; D is perhaps TRBD2 (6 bases). This CDR3 comprises 13 residues. Trimming removed 6 bases at V and 5 bases at J, with 11 bases between. Germline V gene data show CDR1 as MNHNY and CDR2 as SVGAGI (reference sequence).

The chain recombines TRBV10-3 with TRBJ2-2, with 10 bases matching TRBD2. This CDR3 contains 16 residues. The junction had 7 bases not matched to a gene; V was cut back by 4 bases and J by 5 bases. CDR1 and CDR2 from the germline V gene are ENHRY and SYGVKD. This CDR3 is CAISGAGGPFTGELFF. The CDR3 DNA reads TGTGCCATCAGTGGAGCGGGAGGGCCCTTTACCGGGGAGCTGTTTTTT.

The V and J genes are TRBV9 and TRBJ1-3; unclear D gene. The CDR3 contains 16 residues. Trimming cost V 4 bases and J 2 bases, with 16 bases left between them. Germline V gene data show CDR1 as SGDLS and CDR2 as YYNGEE. CDR3 in amino acids: CASSPHGSFTGNTIYF. CDR3 DNA sequence: TGTGCCAGCAGCCCCCACGGGAGCTTTACTGGAAACACCATATATTTT. The whole variable domain, remainder taken from reference TRBV9 and TRBJ1-3, is DSGVTQTPKHLITATGQRVTLRCSPRSGDLSVYWYQQSLDQGLQFLIQYYNGEERAKGNILERFSAQQFPDLHSELNLSSLELGDSALYFCASSPHGSFTGNTIYFGEGSWLTVV.

This chain joins TRBV19 and TRBJ1-5; D remains unclear. V was cut by 3 bases and J by 5 bases, with 5 bases left in between. The CDR3 totals 12 residues. Germline CDR1 reads LNHDA; CDR2 reads SQIVND (reference sequence). The CDR3 here is CASSIRDQPQHF. CDR3 DNA: TGTGCCAGTAGTATTCGGGATCAGCCCCAGCATTTT.

The V call is TRBV5-1, the J call TRBJ2-7, with D possibly being TRBD2 (6 bases). The length of the CDR3 is 13 residues. Between the trimmed V and J ends, which lost 2 bases and 2 bases, there was a span of 8 bases. Germline CDR1 reads SGHRS; CDR2 reads YFSETQ. Here the CDR3 DNA reads TGCGCCAGCAGCTTACGGACTACCTACGAGCAGTACTTC. Translating gives CASSLRTTYEQYF.

J is TRBJ1-2 and V is TRBV7-2; D is unresolved. CDR1 and CDR2 (germline): SGHTA, FQGNSA. The CDR3 runs to 13 residues. The V gene lost 1 base and the J gene lost 5 bases, with 8 bases spanning the gap. The CDR3 bases are TGTGCCAGCAGCTTAGGGCGGGATTATGGCTACACCTTC. Its protein product is CASSLGRDYGYTF.

The chain carries TRBV15 and TRBJ2-1; TRBD2 might be the D (6 bases). Germline V gene sequence: CDR1 LNHNV, CDR2 YYDKDF (reference sequence). CDR3 size: 16 residues. V gave up 0 bases and J gave up 6 bases, with 15 bases separating them. The CDR3 DNA follows: TGTGCCACCAGCAGAGAAAACGGGGGAGCTGGCAATGAGCAGTTCTTC. Its protein product is CATSRENGGAGNEQFF.

J is TRBJ2-7 and V is TRBV11-2, with 7 bases lining up with TRBD1. Germline values: CDR1 SGHAT, CDR2 FQNNGV. CDR3 size: 14 residues. Trimming took 6 bases from V and 0 from J; bases not matched to a gene: 5. CDR3 coding DNA: TGTGCCAGCAGTTCGACAGGGAGCTCCTACGAGCAGTACTTC. Its translation: CASSSTGSSYEQYF.

The chain employs TRBV6-1 and TRBJ2-6, with TRBD1 matching over 8 bases. V was pared by 4 bases and J by 2 bases, with 7 bases of the junction left unmatched. Looked up from germline, CDR1 is MNHNS and CDR2 is SASEGT. The CDR3 is made up of 17 amino acids. The CDR3 loop is CASSGWDRLAGANVLTF. In nucleotides, the CDR3 is TGTGCCAGCAGTGGTTGGGACAGGCTGGCTGGGGCCAACGTCCTGACTTTC.

The rearrangement uses TRBV27 and TRBJ2-1; D is undetermined. V was trimmed by 3 bases and J by 2 bases, leaving 5 bases between them. The CDR3 is made up of 13 amino acids. Germline assignment: CDR1 MNHEY and CDR2 SMNVEV (reference sequence). The CDR3 reads CASSFYPYNEQFF. CDR3 nucleotide sequence: TGTGCCAGCAGTTTCTACCCCTACAATGAGCAGTTCTTC.